The entry below describes one TCR beta chain. What it recognizes is unknown. Patients had received no treatment of any kind before thyroid surgery. The entry originates in a study of metastatic and nonmetastatic thyroid tumors. Study context: Malignant and benign thyroid patients had repertoires compared in peripheral blood and tumor or nodule tissue. Overall study findings and caveats: TCR beta diversity was reportedly significantly higher in malignant thyroid tumors than benign nodules, in blood and tumor.

Original data processing: Using the CDR3 differences seen across clinicopathological groups, the authors built a distant-metastasis classifier for papillary thyroid cancer, which was meant to discriminate distant-metastatic patients. MiXCR reprocessed the PCR reads for TCRdb. The V and J calls and clone size come from TCRdb's table, not from the authors' own analysis. The profile shows more than 10,000 clones, approximately 20% of them singletons. V was trimmed by 0 bases and J by 4 bases, leaving 15 bases between them. The germline CDR1 and CDR2 sequences are SGHVS and FQNEAQ. This CDR3 region has 16 residues.

The sequencing sample was made of adjacent normal tissue. The TCR comes from a female donor with papillary thyroid cancer or a benign thyroid nodule (not recorded which). Some clones in this sample may be carry-over from other donors' samples. The chain couples TRBV7-8 to TRBJ1-1, with a tentative D call TRBD1 (5 bases). Here the CDR3 reads CASSLAVAKRGTEAFF. CDR3 sequence (DNA): TGTGCCAGCAGCTTAGCGGTGGCTAAGAGGGGCACTGAAGCTTTCTTT.